The table lists the clone carrying this TCR beta chain with a few counts. Its target is not known. The whole isolated RNA underwent reverse transcription, so sequencing captured expressed TCRB transcripts. Assay used: immunoSEQ multiplex PCR; TCRdb lists only in-frame clones, some missing. The sample carries under 50,000 clones, roughly 56% recorded once. This record belongs to a study of beta chain features in type 1 diabetes. Study context: Examination covered roughly 100,000,000 sorted cells spanning all samples.

With 4 bases removed from V and 2 bases from J, the gap between germline ends came to 19 bases. Germline V gene sequence: CDR1 SGHRS, CDR2 YFSETQ. This CDR3 region has 16 residues. Markers CD45RO/CCR7/CD25/CD127/CD95/CD27 served to sort CD4+ naive, central memory, regulatory and stem cell-like memory cells. Findings of the study overall: PCR might show a preference for shorter templates, equally across patients and controls.

The chain joins TRBV5-1 to TRBJ2-7; possibly TRBD2 for D (5 bases). The sequence was collected from a woman between 18 and 29 years old in good health. Sample: Tregs from blood. Here the CDR3 reads CASSPALGGLTYEQYF. CDR3 bases: TGCGCCAGCAGCCCCGCTCTCGGCGGGCTCACCTACGAGCAGTACTTC.